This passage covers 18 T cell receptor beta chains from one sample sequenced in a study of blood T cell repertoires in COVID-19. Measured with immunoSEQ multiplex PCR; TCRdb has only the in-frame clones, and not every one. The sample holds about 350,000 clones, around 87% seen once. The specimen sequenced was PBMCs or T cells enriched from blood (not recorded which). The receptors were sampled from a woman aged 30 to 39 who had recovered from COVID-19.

The CDR3 sequence: CASSSGQGNSYNSPLHF. In nucleotides, the CDR3 is TGTGCCAGCAGTTCGGGACAGGGCAACTCCTATAATTCACCCCTCCACTTT. The V gene is TRBV27, the J gene TRBJ1-6; TRBD1 matches at 9 bases. Unmatched junction bases numbered 4, after V lost 4 bases and J lost 0 bases. The CDR3 totals 17 residues. CDR1 and CDR2 (germline): MNHEY, SMNVEV (reference sequence).

CDR3 DNA: TGTGCCAGCAGCCAATTGGACGGGGGCACAGATACGCAGTATTTT. Translation gives CASSQLDGGTDTQYF. The rearrangement joins TRBV11-1 to TRBJ2-3, with D perhaps TRBD2 (5 bases). CDR3 length: 15 amino acids. The germline gives CDR1 SGHAT, CDR2 FQDESV (reference sequence). V dropped 5 bases and J dropped 1 base, with 13 bases sitting between them.

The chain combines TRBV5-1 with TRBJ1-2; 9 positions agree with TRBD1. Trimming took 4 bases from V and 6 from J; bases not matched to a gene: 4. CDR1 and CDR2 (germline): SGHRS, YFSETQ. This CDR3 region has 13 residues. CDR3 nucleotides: TGCGCCAGCAGCCTCCGACAGGGGGATGGCTACACCTTC. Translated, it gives CASSLRQGDGYTF.

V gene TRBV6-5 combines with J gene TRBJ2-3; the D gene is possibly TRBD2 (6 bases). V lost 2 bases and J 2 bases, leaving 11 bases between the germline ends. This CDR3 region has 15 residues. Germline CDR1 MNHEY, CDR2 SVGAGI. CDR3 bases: TGTGCCAGCAGTTACCCCCGGGAGCTCACAGATACGCAGTATTTT. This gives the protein CASSYPRELTDTQYF.

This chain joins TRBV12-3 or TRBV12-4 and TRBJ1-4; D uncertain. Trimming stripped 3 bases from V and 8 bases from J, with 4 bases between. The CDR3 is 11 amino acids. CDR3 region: CASSFGEKLFF. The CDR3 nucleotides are TGTGCCAGCAGTTTTGGCGAAAAACTGTTTTTT.

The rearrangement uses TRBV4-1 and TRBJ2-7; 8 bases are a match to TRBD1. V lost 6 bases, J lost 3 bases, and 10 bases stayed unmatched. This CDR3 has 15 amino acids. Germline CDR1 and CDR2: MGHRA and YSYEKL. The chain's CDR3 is CASRSLGQGGYEQYF. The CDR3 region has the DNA TGCGCCAGCAGATCCCTCGGACAGGGCGGCTACGAGCAGTACTTC.

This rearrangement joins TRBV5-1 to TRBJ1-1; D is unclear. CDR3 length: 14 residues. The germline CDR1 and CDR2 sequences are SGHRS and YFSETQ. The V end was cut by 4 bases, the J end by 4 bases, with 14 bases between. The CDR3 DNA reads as TGCGCCAGCAGCAGGACTCCTGGGTTCACTGAAGCTTTCTTT. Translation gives CASSRTPGFTEAFF.

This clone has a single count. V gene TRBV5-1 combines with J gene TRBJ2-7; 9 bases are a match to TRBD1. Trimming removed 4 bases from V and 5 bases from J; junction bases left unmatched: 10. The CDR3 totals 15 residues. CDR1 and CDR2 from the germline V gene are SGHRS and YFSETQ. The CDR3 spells CASSVDGTGSDEQYF. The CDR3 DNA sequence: TGCGCCAGCAGCGTAGACGGGACAGGGAGCGACGAGCAGTACTTC.

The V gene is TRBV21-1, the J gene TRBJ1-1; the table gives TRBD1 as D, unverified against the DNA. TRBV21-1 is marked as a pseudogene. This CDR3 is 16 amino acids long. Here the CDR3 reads CASSKVGRQGNTEAFF. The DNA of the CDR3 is TGTGCCAGCAGCAAAGTAGGCCGGCAGGGGAACACTGAAGCTTTCTTT.

CDR3 protein: CASRTGALNQPQHF. The CDR3 nucleotides read TGTGCCAGCAGAACAGGGGCACTAAATCAGCCCCAGCATTTT. The chain is built from TRBV6-5 and TRBJ1-5; 7 positions agree with TRBD1. Germline V gives CDR1 MNHEY, CDR2 SVGAGI. The junction had 6 bases not matched to a gene; V was cut back by 6 bases and J by 4 bases. The CDR3 length is 14 residues.

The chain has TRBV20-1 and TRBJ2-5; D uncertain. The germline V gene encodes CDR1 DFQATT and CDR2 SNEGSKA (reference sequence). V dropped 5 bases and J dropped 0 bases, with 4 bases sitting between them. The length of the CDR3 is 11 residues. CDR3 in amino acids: CSAEYQETQYF. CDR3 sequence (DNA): TGCAGTGCTGAGTACCAAGAGACCCAGTACTTC.

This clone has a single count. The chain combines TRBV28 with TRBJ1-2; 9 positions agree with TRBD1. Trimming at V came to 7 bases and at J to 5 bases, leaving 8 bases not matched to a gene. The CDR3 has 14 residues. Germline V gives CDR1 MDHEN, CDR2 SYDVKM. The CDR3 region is CASTSGTGKYGYTF. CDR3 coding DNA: TGTGCCAGCACATCCGGGACAGGGAAATATGGCTACACCTTC.

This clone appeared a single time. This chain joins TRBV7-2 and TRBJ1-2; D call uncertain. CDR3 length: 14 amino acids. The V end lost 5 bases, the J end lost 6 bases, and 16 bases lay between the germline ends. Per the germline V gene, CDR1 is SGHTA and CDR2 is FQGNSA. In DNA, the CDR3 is TGTGCCAGCAGCCGCGCCTTTGAAACCCATGGCTACACCTTC. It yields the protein CASSRAFETHGYTF.

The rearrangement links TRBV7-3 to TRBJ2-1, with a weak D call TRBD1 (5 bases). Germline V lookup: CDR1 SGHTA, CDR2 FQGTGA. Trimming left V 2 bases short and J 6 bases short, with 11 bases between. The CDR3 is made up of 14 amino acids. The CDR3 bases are TGTGCCAGCAGCTTATCAGCAGGGCGCAATGAGCAGTTCTTC. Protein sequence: CASSLSAGRNEQFF.

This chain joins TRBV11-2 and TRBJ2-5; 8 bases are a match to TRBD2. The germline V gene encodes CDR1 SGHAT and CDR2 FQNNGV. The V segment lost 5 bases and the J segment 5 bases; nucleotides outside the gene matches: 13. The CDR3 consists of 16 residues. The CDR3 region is CASSPPSGGPFETQYF. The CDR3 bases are TGTGCCAGCAGCCCGCCCTCGGGGGGGCCCTTTGAGACCCAGTACTTC.

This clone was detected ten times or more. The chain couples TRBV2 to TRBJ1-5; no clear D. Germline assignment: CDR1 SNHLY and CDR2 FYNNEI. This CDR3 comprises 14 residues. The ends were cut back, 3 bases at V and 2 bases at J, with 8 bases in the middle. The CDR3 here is CASSEGRRNQPQHF. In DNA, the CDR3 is TGTGCCAGCAGTGAGGGCAGACGCAATCAGCCCCAGCATTTT.

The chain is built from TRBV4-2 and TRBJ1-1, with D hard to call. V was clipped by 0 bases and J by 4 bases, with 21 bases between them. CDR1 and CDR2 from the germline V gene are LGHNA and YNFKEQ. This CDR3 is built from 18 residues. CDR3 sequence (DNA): TGTGCCAGCAGCCAAGATTTAGCCCCCCGGCTCTCGATCACTGAAGCTTTCTTT. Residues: CASSQDLAPRLSITEAFF.

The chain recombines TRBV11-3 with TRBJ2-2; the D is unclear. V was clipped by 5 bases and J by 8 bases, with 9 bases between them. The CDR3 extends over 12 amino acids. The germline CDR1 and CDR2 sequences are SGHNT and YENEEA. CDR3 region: CASSLTQGELFF. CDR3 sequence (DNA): TGTGCCAGCAGCCTTACGCAGGGGGAGCTGTTTTTT.